The 26 T cell receptor beta chains below come from one sample, sequenced in a study of T cell responses to AZD1222 COVID-19 vaccine. Assay used: immunoSEQ multiplex PCR; TCRdb lists only in-frame clones, some missing. The repertoire holds about 160,000 clones, with over 75% as singletons. The specimen was peripheral blood, collected on day 0 of AZD1222 vaccination. The origin of the receptors is an adult in good health.

The chain's CDR3 is CSVAQIDRGGKLFF. The CDR3 DNA reads as TGCAGCGTTGCTCAAATAGACAGGGGTGGAAAACTGTTTTTT. The genes are TRBV29-1 and TRBJ1-4; TRBD1 agrees at 8 bases. After removal of 4 bases from V and 10 bases from J, the junction contained 11 bases not matched to a gene. Germline V gene data show CDR1 as SQVTM and CDR2 as ANQGSEA. The CDR3 is 14 residues long.

The genes are TRBV7-8 and TRBJ2-5; TRBD2 agrees at 12 bases. Germline CDR1 and CDR2: SGHVS and FQNEAQ. With V trimmed by 2 bases and J by 2 bases, 0 bases remained unmatched. This CDR3 is 15 amino acids long. The CDR3 sequence is CASSLLAGGQETQYF. The CDR3 nucleotides read TGTGCCAGCAGCTTACTAGCGGGGGGGCAAGAGACCCAGTACTTC.

This sequence joins TRBV18 and TRBJ1-5; 8 nucleotides match TRBD1. Germline V gene lookup returns CDR1 KGHSH and CDR2 LQKENI. Trimming took 3 bases from V and 0 from J; bases not matched to a gene: 7. CDR3 length: 17 amino acids. CDR3 region: CASSPGQGVLSNQPQHF. The CDR3 nucleotides are TGTGCCAGCTCACCCGGACAGGGAGTACTTAGCAATCAGCCCCAGCATTTT.

This clone was detected only a few times. This chain uses TRBV28 with TRBJ2-7; TRBD1 agrees at 8 bases. The ends lost 3 bases at V and 2 bases at J; junction bases unmatched: 3. Per the germline V gene, CDR1 is MDHEN and CDR2 is SYDVKM. The length of the CDR3 is 14 residues. The CDR3 protein is CASSFRGQAYEQYF. DNA of the CDR3: TGTGCCAGCAGTTTCAGGGGGCAAGCCTACGAGCAGTACTTC.

The chain has TRBV3-1 (or the pseudogene TRBV3-2) and TRBJ1-5, with D perhaps TRBD1 (5 bases). In germline, CDR1 is LGHDT, CDR2 YNNKEL (reference sequence). The germline V and J ends were trimmed by 4 bases and 4 bases, with 11 bases remaining between them. This CDR3 spans 14 amino acids. CDR3 DNA: TGTGCCAGCAGCCCGCGGGGGGGGAATCAGCCCCAGCATTTT. It yields the protein CASSPRGGNQPQHF.

This chain connects TRBV27 to TRBJ1-6, with 7 bases matching TRBD1. The CDR3 loop spans 13 amino acids. The V and J ends lost 5 bases and 6 bases, in that order; junction bases with no gene match: 1. The V gene's germline CDR1 is MNHEY and CDR2 SMNVEV (reference sequence). The CDR3 protein is CASSRDSNSPLHF. The DNA of the CDR3 is TGTGCCAGCAGTCGGGACAGTAATTCACCCCTCCACTTT.

V and J are TRBV9 and TRBJ1-4; perhaps TRBD1 as D (6 bases). The CDR3 totals 17 residues. Germline lookup yields CDR1 SGDLS and CDR2 YYNGEE. V shed 0 bases and J shed 7 bases, with 19 bases lying between them. The CDR3 DNA sequence: TGTGCCAGCAGCGTAGGGTTGGGAGGGGGGACGTCTGAAAAACTGTTTTTT. Its protein product is CASSVGLGGGTSEKLFF.

This chain links TRBV19 with TRBJ1-2; possible D gene TRBD1, 6 bases. V lost 6 bases and J 7 bases, leaving 15 bases between the germline ends. This CDR3 contains 13 residues. Germline CDR1 reads LNHDA; CDR2 reads SQIVND (reference sequence). The CDR3 is CASRQGGNAGYTF. The CDR3 DNA sequence: TGTGCCAGTAGACAGGGTGGGAACGCTGGCTACACCTTC.

This sequence joins TRBV6-5 and TRBJ1-1; D gene unclear. V was cut by 7 bases and J by 5 bases, with 8 bases left in between. Germline-derived CDR1 and CDR2 are MNHEY and SVGAGI. The CDR3 runs to 11 residues. The CDR3 DNA sequence: TGTGCCAGCACCCGTGGAACTGAAGCTTTCTTT. This gives the protein CASTRGTEAFF.

The V and J genes are TRBV7-2 and TRBJ1-4, with a possible D match to TRBD1 (5 bases). Per germline, CDR1 SGHTA and CDR2 FQGNSA. CDR3 length equals 15 residues. The germline V and J ends were trimmed by 1 base and 8 bases, with 14 bases remaining between them. For the CDR3, the DNA is TGTGCCAGCAGCTTAGAAATAGGGGACCGAGAAAAACTGTTTTTT. This codes for CASSLEIGDREKLFF.

The chain combines TRBV3-1 (or the pseudogene TRBV3-2) with TRBJ1-4; 7 bases align to TRBD1. CDR1 LGHDT and CDR2 YNNKEL come from the germline V gene (reference sequence). The CDR3 contains 15 residues. J gave up 10 bases and V 1 base, and 9 bases lay outside the gene matches. The CDR3 spells CASSQAGGIAGKLFF. For the CDR3, the DNA is TGTGCCAGCAGCCAAGCAGGGGGAATAGCGGGAAAACTGTTTTTT.

The chain uses TRBV28 and TRBJ1-1, with TRBD1 matching over 7 bases. Germline V CDR1 and CDR2: MDHEN, SYDVKM. J lost 5 bases, V lost 3 bases, and 3 bases had no gene match. The CDR3 covers 13 residues. The CDR3, as DNA: TGTGCCAGCAGTTTTCAGGGGGGGACTGAAGCTTTCTTT. The encoded protein is CASSFQGGTEAFF.

The chain links TRBV6-5 to TRBJ2-1, with D unclear. Germline values: CDR1 MNHEY, CDR2 SVGAGI. This CDR3 spans 15 amino acids. Trimming removed 5 bases at V and 7 bases at J, with 18 bases between. The CDR3, as DNA: TGTGCCAGCAGTCCTACTACGAACCCCCGGAATGAGCAGTTCTTC. Its translation: CASSPTTNPRNEQFF.

This chain links TRBV24-1 with TRBJ2-1; either TRBD1 or TRBD2 may fit D (6 bases each). Germline CDR1 is KGHDR and CDR2 is SFDVKD. The CDR3 spans 13 residues. The V end lost 9 bases, the J end lost 8 bases, and 16 bases lay between the germline ends. The CDR3 region is CATREEGGYEQFF. For the CDR3, the DNA is TGTGCCACCCGCGAAGAGGGGGGCTATGAGCAGTTCTTC.

The rearrangement links TRBV7-9 to TRBJ1-1; weak D call: TRBD1 (5 bases). This CDR3 contains 14 residues. Trimming cost V 5 bases and J 6 bases, with 16 bases left between them. Germline-derived CDR1 and CDR2 are SEHNR and FQNEAQ (reference sequence). The CDR3 region has the DNA TGTGCCAGCAGCCGTGGGGGTGTGGGTCCTGAAGCTTTCTTT. This gives the protein CASSRGGVGPEAFF.

The V and J genes are TRBV7-3 and TRBJ2-3, with TRBD2 identical over 8 bases. In germline, CDR1 is SGHTA, CDR2 FQGTGA. J was trimmed by 1 base and V by 8 bases; bases with no gene match: 2. This CDR3 comprises 13 residues. The CDR3 DNA is TGTGCCAGCGGTAGCGGGGGCACAGATACGCAGTATTTT. Its translation: CASGSGGTDTQYF.

The chain uses TRBV6-5 and TRBJ1-1; 8 bases fit TRBD1. The CDR3 length is 14 residues. J gave up 2 bases and V 7 bases, and 6 bases lay outside the gene matches. CDR1 is MNHEY and CDR2 is SVGAGI in the germline V gene. The CDR3 DNA sequence: TGTGCCAGCACCCTTACAGGGGGTAACACTGAAGCTTTCTTT. This encodes CASTLTGGNTEAFF.

This clone was seen only a few times. V usage is TRBV2 and J usage is TRBJ1-3; D unresolved. Germline loops: CDR1 SNHLY, CDR2 FYNNEI. Trimming shortened V by 4 bases and J by 4 bases, and 11 bases separated the two germline ends. The CDR3 is made up of 14 amino acids. The CDR3 nucleotides read TGTGCCAGCAGTGCCTCTAATGCCGGAAACACCATATATTTT. It yields the protein CASSASNAGNTIYF.

The chain has TRBV4-2 and TRBJ1-2; a possible D gene is TRBD1 (6 bases). Germline V gene sequence: CDR1 LGHNA, CDR2 YNFKEQ. This CDR3 is 16 amino acids long. The V end lost 0 bases, the J end lost 2 bases, and 13 bases lay between the germline ends. This chain's CDR3 is CASSQDRTVPNYGYTF. The CDR3 coding sequence is TGTGCCAGCAGCCAAGACCGGACAGTGCCGAACTATGGCTACACCTTC.

CDR3 region: CASSLDGGTLYNEQFF. The CDR3 DNA follows: TGTGCCAGCAGCTTAGATGGCGGGACTCTCTACAATGAGCAGTTCTTC. The V and J genes are TRBV7-2 and TRBJ2-1; D perhaps matches TRBD2 (6 bases). Trimming removed 1 base from V and 3 bases from J, with 13 bases in between. Looked up from germline, CDR1 is SGHTA and CDR2 is FQGNSA. This CDR3 region has 16 residues.

This clone appeared a single time. This sequence joins TRBV15 and TRBJ2-5; D not certain. Germline CDR1 and CDR2: LNHNV and YYDKDF (reference sequence). Trimming shortened V by 1 base and J by 5 bases, and 11 bases separated the two germline ends. This CDR3 is built from 14 residues. The CDR3 bases are TGTGCCACCAGCAGAGCTAGGGCTCGGGAGACCCAGTACTTC. Residues: CATSRARARETQYF.

Notes on this clone: At one end the junction does not follow the germline gene, possibly because of a read error. The chain combines TRBV7-7 with TRBJ2-1; 9 nucleotides agree with TRBD2. Germline V lookup: CDR1 SSHAT, CDR2 FNYEAQ (reference sequence). This CDR3 contains 17 residues. CDR3 in DNA: TGTGCTAGCAGCTTAGGAGATAGCGGGGGTGAATACAATGAGCAGTTCTTC. Translating it yields CASSLGDSGGEYNEQFF.

V gene TRBV5-1 combines with J gene TRBJ1-5; possible D gene TRBD1, 5 bases. Germline V gene sequence: CDR1 SGHRS, CDR2 YFSETQ. Trimming cost V 1 base and J 6 bases, with 14 bases left between them. This CDR3 region has 15 residues. CDR3 loop: CASSLTGGGGQPQHF. The DNA for the CDR3 is TGCGCCAGCAGCTTGACTGGGGGGGGTGGTCAGCCCCAGCATTTT.

The V call is TRBV4-1, the J call TRBJ2-3; perhaps TRBD2 as D (5 bases). Trimming left V 0 bases short and J 3 bases short, with 16 bases between. Germline CDR1 MGHRA, CDR2 YSYEKL. The CDR3 is 17 amino acids. The CDR3 DNA reads TGCGCCAGCAGCCAAGATGAGGCGCCCGGGGAGACAGATACGCAGTATTTT. Residues: CASSQDEAPGETDTQYF.

The V and J genes are TRBV19 and TRBJ2-5; TRBD1 matches at 9 bases. This CDR3 has 14 residues. J gave up 5 bases and V 6 bases, and 7 bases lay outside the gene matches. In germline, CDR1 is LNHDA, CDR2 SQIVND (reference sequence). CDR3 amino acids: CASRKQGAGETQYF. The CDR3 nucleotides are TGTGCCAGTAGGAAACAGGGGGCAGGGGAGACCCAGTACTTC.

This clone was observed once. The chain links TRBV13 to TRBJ2-2; weak D call: TRBD1 (5 bases). There are 15 residues in the CDR3. V lost 3 bases and J 2 bases, leaving 10 bases between the germline ends. Germline-derived CDR1 and CDR2 are PRHDT and FYEKMQ (reference sequence). CDR3 nucleotide sequence: TGTGCCAGCAGCTTTGGGGCCCTAAACACCGGGGAGCTGTTTTTT. This gives the protein CASSFGALNTGELFF.